Listed below are T cell receptor beta chains from one sample, sequenced in a study of T cell responses to AZD1222 COVID-19 vaccine. Measured with immunoSEQ multiplex PCR; TCRdb has only the in-frame clones, and not every one. Of approximately 82,000 clones listed, 85% are singletons. The input for sequencing was peripheral blood, taken on day 0 of AZD1222 vaccination. Every receptor here comes from an adult in good health. Both conserved end residues are part of each CDR3. Fields, in order: V gene, J gene, CDR3 protein.

TRBV5-1,TRBJ1-1,CASRQGNTEAFF
TRBV6-2/TRBV6-3,TRBJ2-2,CASSYGGIGGELFF
TRBV7-2,TRBJ1-2,CASSTRTGGHYGYTF
TRBV11-3,TRBJ2-2,CASSYGGAGELFF
TRBV4-3,TRBJ2-1,CASSQAGAGNEQFF
TRBV7-3,TRBJ2-7,CASSLADTYEQYF
TRBV4-3,TRBJ2-3,CASSQGSSGGTDTQYF
TRBV4-1,TRBJ2-3,CASSQDRRRFAGPRDTQYF
TRBV19,TRBJ1-4,CASQDGPNEKLFF
TRBV11-2,TRBJ2-5,CASSLGQGWETQYF
TRBV19,TRBJ2-1,CASSIGLPNEQFF
TRBV5-1,TRBJ2-2,CASSLAAGGSGELFF
TRBV15,TRBJ1-3,CATSRDRTDGNTIYF
TRBV9,TRBJ1-4,CASSVAGGLGEKLFF
TRBV6-4,TRBJ1-1,CASRAPNKAVRLNTEAFF
TRBV3-1/TRBV3-2,TRBJ1-6,CASSHHQVTDNSPLHF
TRBV7-8,TRBJ2-3,CASSGDSHITDTQYF
TRBV7-9,TRBJ1-6,CASSGLPGALHF